This TCR beta chain was retrieved from a study of OX40 agonist ivuxolimab in advanced cancers. Background on the study: Ivuxolimab, an agonist antibody against OX40 (CD134), was given to patients. Hepatocellular carcinoma, melanoma, renal cell or head and neck cancer was diagnosed in the dose-escalation patients. Regarding the study as a whole: Among T cells, CD8+ cells averaged more expanded clones than CD4+ cells.

TCRdb's copy holds only in-frame clones and misses some; the assay was immunoSEQ multiplex PCR. Here the sample spans 80,000 to 100,000 clones, approximately 90% being singletons. Germline-derived CDR1 and CDR2 are SEHNR and FQNEAQ (reference sequence). The CDR3 has 16 residues. V was trimmed by 5 bases and J by 1 base, leaving 16 bases between them. With baseline, cycle 4 day 1, and cycle 7 day 1 as timepoints, blood was sampled. This clone was counted a single time. Its antigen is not known. V and J are TRBV7-9 and TRBJ2-3, with D perhaps matching TRBD2 (6 bases). Here the sequenced sample was CD4+ or CD8+ T cells sorted from blood, taken in a trial of the OX40 agonist ivuxolimab. This TCR came from an adult with an advanced solid tumor such as melanoma, head and neck, liver or kidney cancer. The CDR3 nucleotides read TGTGCCAGCAGCCCCGCCGTGGCTAGCGGCACAGATACGCAGTATTTT. This encodes CASSPAVASGTDTQYF. The entire variable domain, with the rest obtained from reference TRBV7-9 and TRBJ2-3, is as follows: DTGVSQNPRHKITKRGQNVTFRCDPISEHNRLYWYRQTLGQGPEFLTYFQNEAQLEKSRLLSDRFSAERPKGSFSTLEIQRTEQGDSAMYLCASSPAVASGTDTQYFGPGTRLTVL.